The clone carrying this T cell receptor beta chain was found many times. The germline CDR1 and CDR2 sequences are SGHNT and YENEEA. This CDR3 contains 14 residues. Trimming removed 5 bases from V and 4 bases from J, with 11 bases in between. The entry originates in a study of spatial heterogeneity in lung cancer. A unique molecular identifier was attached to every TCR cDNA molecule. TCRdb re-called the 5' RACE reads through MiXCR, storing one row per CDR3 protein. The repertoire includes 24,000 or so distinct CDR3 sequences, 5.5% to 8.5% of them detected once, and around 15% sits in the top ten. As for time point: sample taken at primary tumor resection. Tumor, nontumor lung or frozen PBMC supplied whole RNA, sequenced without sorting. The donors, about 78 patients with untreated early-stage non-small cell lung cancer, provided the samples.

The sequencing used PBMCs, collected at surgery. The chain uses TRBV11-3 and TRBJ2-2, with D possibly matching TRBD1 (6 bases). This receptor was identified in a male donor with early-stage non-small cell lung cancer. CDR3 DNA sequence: TGTGCCAGCAGCATGGGACAAAGCACCGGGGAGCTGTTTTTT. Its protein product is CASSMGQSTGELFF.